This T cell receptor beta chain is drawn from a study of CD8 T cells in ankylosing spondylitis. Study-level results: Disease-linked clones were CD8+ and relatively rare in peripheral blood. Seemingly distinctive of ankylosing spondylitis blood was a TCR beta motif formed by eight highly homologous variants. Enrichment of disease-linked clones was reportedly significant in matched ankylosing spondylitis synovial fluid. Certain motif variants had earlier appeared in reactive arthritis synovial fluid and blood.

Researchers built TCR beta libraries using quantitative 5'-RACE with molecular barcodes. TCRdb fed the 5' RACE reads into MiXCR, producing one record per CDR3 protein. The table has about 460,000 distinct CDR3 sequences, about 5.4% seen once. This clonotype has ten or more counts. Its specificity is unknown. The CDR3 sequence is 15 residues long. With 7 bases removed from V and 1 base from J, the gap between germline ends came to 14 bases. Per germline, CDR1 SGHAT and CDR2 FQNNGV. This receptor was obtained from a male donor with ankylosing spondylitis. The J gene is TRBJ2-1, the V gene TRBV11-2; either TRBD1 or TRBD2 may fit D (6 bases each). The sample comprised blood, either unsorted or a sorted T cell fraction (not recorded which). This CDR3 reads CASNTGALSYNEQFF. The CDR3 DNA is TGTGCCAGCAACACGGGGGCCCTATCCTACAATGAGCAGTTCTTC. Based on the CDR3 plus reference TRBV11-2 and TRBJ2-1, the full variable domain is EAGVAQSPRYKIIEKRQSVAFWCNPISGHATLYWYQQILGQGPKLLIQFQNNGVVDDSQLPKDRFSAERLKGVDSTLKIQPAKLEDSAVYLCASNTGALSYNEQFFGPGTRLTVL.